The clone carrying this T cell receptor (beta chain) has only one observation. The data are from a study of PD-1 blockade in mismatch repair-deficient tumors. Study-level background: All were previously treated, progressing patients with about 12 mismatch repair-deficient cancer types.

Data came from immunoSEQ multiplex PCR; TCRdb stores just in-frame clones and leaves some out. The sample shows about 120,000 clones, 85% to 90% of them seen only once. The CDR3 runs to 13 residues. Germline CDR1 is SQVTM and CDR2 is ANQGSEA. Between the trimmed V and J ends, which lost 0 bases and 4 bases, there was a span of 9 bases. Three pembrolizumab responders had their TCRs sequenced. This material consisted of peripheral blood, taken 44 weeks after starting pembrolizumab. The gene calls are TRBV29-1 and TRBJ1-1; D unclear. The origin of this receptor is an adult with mismatch repair-deficient cancer. The CDR3 region is CSVEDRGPTEAFF. For the CDR3, the DNA is TGCAGCGTTGAAGATCGAGGGCCCACTGAAGCTTTCTTT.